A selection of T cell receptor beta chains follows, all from one sample in a study of spatial heterogeneity in lung cancer. TCRdb ran MiXCR on the 5' RACE reads and lists one entry per CDR3 protein. The data show about 45,000 distinct CDR3 sequences, roughly 13% seen once. Sequenced material: PBMCs, taken at surgery. The origin of the receptors is a male donor with early-stage non-small cell lung cancer. Both conserved end residues are part of each CDR3. Fields, in order: D gene, V gene, clone size, J gene, CDR3 protein, CDR3 DNA. A D gene is named only where the DNA matches it firmly. Clone size is stated in some rows and not others, as once, few, many or a class when expanded.

NA	TRBV2	many	TRBJ2-1	CASSEWRFGEQFF	TGTGCCAGCAGTGAATGGAGGTTTGGAGAGCAGTTCTTC
NA	TRBV5-1	NA	TRBJ2-7	CASSLAGDISYEQYF	TGCGCCAGCAGCTTGGCCGGAGACATCTCCTACGAGCAGTACTTC
NA	TRBV29-1	many	TRBJ2-1	CSLGFYNEQFF	TGCAGCCTGGGCTTCTACAATGAGCAGTTCTTC
TRBD2	TRBV7-3	NA	TRBJ2-1	CASSDLAGGYNEQFF	TGTGCCAGCAGCGACCTAGCGGGAGGGTACAATGAGCAGTTCTTC
TRBD2	TRBV12-3/TRBV12-4	many	TRBJ2-3	CASSLGLAGGSDTQYF	TGTGCCAGCAGTTTGGGACTAGCGGGGGGATCAGATACGCAGTATTTT
TRBD1	TRBV12-3/TRBV12-4	NA	TRBJ2-6	CASSFGGLGQGKSGANVLTF	TGTGCCAGCAGCTTTGGCGGATTAGGACAGGGAAAGTCTGGGGCCAACGTCCTGACTTTC
TRBD2	TRBV28	many	TRBJ2-6	CASSSGGAGANVLTF	TGTGCCAGCAGTAGCGGGGGCGCGGGGGCCAACGTCCTGACTTTC
NA	TRBV12-5	NA	TRBJ2-7	CASGLNYEQYF	TGTGCTAGTGGTTTGAACTACGAGCAGTACTTC
TRBD1	TRBV4-1	many	TRBJ2-2	CASSQATGEDGELFF	TGCGCCAGCAGCCAAGCGACAGGGGAGGACGGGGAGCTGTTTTTT
TRBD1	TRBV20-1	NA	TRBJ2-7	CSALGQRATYEQYF	TGCAGTGCCCTGGGACAGCGAGCCACCTACGAGCAGTACTTC
NA	TRBV7-2	NA	TRBJ1-5	CASSPLPPIGPRQPQHF	TGTGCCAGCAGCCCCCTCCCTCCCATCGGACCGAGACAGCCCCAGCATTTT
NA	TRBV24-1	NA	TRBJ1-5	CATSDNREGSNQPQHF	TGTGCCACCAGTGATAACAGGGAGGGCAGCAATCAGCCCCAGCATTTT
NA	TRBV5-1	NA	TRBJ2-1	CASSPPLSAHYNEQFF	TGCGCCAGCAGCCCCCCATTAAGCGCGCACTACAATGAGCAGTTCTTC
TRBD1	TRBV29-1	many	TRBJ2-1	CSVTRPGQGGTGEQFF	TGCAGCGTTACTAGACCGGGACAGGGGGGGACGGGTGAGCAGTTCTTC
NA	TRBV18	NA	TRBJ2-1	CASSPRLGNEQFF	TGTGCCAGCTCACCGAGACTGGGTAATGAGCAGTTCTTC
NA	TRBV28	many	TRBJ1-5	CASSGRQGYGNQPQHF	TGTGCCAGCAGTGGTCGTCAGGGGTACGGCAATCAGCCCCAGCATTTT
NA	TRBV28	many	TRBJ2-6	CASSTSSGANVLTF	TGTGCCAGCAGCACCAGCTCTGGGGCCAACGTCCTGACTTTC
TRBD1	TRBV6-5	NA	TRBJ2-7	CASSPSRDRDYEQYF	TGTGCCAGCAGTCCTTCCCGGGACAGGGATTACGAGCAGTACTTC
NA	TRBV28	NA	TRBJ2-2	CASSSPGQLTGELFF	TGTGCCAGCAGTTCCCCCGGACAGCTTACCGGGGAGCTGTTTTTT
NA	TRBV7-3	NA	TRBJ2-2	CASSPGRLPPGELFF	TGTGCCAGCAGCCCGGGACGATTGCCACCCGGGGAGCTGTTTTTT